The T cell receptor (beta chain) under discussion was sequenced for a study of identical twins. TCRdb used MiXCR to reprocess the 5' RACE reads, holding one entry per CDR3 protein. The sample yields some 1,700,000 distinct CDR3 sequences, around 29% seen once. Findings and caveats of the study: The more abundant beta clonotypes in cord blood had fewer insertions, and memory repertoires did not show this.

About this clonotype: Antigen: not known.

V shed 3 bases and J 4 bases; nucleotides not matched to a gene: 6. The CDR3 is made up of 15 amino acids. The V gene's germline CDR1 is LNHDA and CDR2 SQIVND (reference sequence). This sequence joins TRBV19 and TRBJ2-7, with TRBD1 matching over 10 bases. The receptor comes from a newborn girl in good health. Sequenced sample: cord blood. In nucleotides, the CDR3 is TGTGCCAGTAGTATCCGACAGGGGGCCGGATACGAGCAGTACTTC. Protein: CASSIRQGAGYEQYF.